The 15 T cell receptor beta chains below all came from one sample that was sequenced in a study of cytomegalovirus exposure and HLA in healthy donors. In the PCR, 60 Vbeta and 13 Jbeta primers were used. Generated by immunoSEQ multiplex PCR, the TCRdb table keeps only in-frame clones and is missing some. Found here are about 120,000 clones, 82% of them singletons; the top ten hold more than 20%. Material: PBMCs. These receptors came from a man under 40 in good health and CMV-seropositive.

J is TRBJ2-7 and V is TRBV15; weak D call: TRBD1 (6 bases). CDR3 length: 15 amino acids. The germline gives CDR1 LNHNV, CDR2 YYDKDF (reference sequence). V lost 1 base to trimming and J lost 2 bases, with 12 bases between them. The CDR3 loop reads CATSRAPGDTYEQYF. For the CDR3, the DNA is TGTGCCACCAGCAGAGCCCCAGGGGATACCTACGAGCAGTACTTC.

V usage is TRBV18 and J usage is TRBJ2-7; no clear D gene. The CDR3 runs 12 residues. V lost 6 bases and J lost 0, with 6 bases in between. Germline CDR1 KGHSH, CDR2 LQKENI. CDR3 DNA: TGTGCCAGCTCCCTGAGCTCCTACGAGCAGTACTTC. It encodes CASSLSSYEQYF.

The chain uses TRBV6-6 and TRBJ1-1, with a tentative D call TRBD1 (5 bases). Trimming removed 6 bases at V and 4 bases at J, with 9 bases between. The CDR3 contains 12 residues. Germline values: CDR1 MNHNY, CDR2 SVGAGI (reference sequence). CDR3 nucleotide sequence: TGTGCCAGCAGGCTTCAGGGCACTGAAGCTTTCTTT. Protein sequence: CASRLQGTEAFF.

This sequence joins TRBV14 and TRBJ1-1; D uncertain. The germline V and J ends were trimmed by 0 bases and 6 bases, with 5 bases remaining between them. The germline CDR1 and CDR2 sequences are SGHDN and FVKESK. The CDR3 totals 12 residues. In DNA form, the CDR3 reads TGTGCCAGCAGCCAAGACAGGTCTGAAGCTTTCTTT. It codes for CASSQDRSEAFF.

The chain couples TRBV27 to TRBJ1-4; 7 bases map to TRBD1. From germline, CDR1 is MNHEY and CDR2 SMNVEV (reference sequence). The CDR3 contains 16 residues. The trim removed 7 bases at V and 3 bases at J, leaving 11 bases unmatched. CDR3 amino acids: CASTTRQGGPNEKLFF. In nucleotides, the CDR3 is TGTGCCAGCACAACTAGGCAGGGGGGCCCTAATGAAAAACTGTTTTTT.

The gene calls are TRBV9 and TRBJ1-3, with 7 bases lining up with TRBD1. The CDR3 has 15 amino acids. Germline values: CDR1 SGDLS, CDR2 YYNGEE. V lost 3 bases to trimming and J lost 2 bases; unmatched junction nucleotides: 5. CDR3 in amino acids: CASSAEGQPGNTIYF. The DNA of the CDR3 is TGTGCCAGCAGCGCCGAGGGACAGCCTGGAAACACCATATATTTT.

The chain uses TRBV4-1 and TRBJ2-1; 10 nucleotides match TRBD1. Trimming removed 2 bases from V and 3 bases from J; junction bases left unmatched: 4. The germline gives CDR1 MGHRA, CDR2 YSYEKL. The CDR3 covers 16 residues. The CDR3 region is CASSQTGTGDYNEQFF. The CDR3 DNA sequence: TGCGCCAGCAGCCAAACCGGGACAGGGGACTACAATGAGCAGTTCTTC.

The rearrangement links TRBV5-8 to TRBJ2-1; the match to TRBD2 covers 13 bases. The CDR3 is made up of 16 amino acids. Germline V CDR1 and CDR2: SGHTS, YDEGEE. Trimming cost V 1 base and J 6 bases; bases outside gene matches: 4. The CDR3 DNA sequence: TGTGCCAGCAGCTTGAATGGACTAGCGGGAGTCAATGAGCAGTTCTTC. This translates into CASSLNGLAGVNEQFF.

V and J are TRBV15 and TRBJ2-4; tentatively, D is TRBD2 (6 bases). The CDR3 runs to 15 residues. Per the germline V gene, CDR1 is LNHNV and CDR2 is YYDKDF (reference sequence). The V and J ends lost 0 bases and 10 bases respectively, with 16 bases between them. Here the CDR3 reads CATSRETTGAGIQYF. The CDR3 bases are TGTGCCACCAGCAGAGAAACGACCGGGGCGGGAATTCAGTACTTC.

The CDR3 here is CASSEGGGRNSPLHF. CDR3 in DNA: TGTGCCAGCAGTGAAGGTGGGGGGAGGAATTCACCCCTCCACTTT. The rearrangement uses TRBV2 and TRBJ1-6; a possible D gene is TRBD1 (5 bases). Germline CDR1 and CDR2: SNHLY and FYNNEI. V dropped 1 base and J dropped 7 bases, with 11 bases sitting between them. This CDR3 spans 15 amino acids.

The CDR3 loop reads CASSLVAGNQYEQYF. CDR3 nucleotide sequence: TGTGCCAGCAGCTTAGTAGCGGGGAATCAGTACGAGCAGTACTTC. This chain links TRBV7-2 with TRBJ2-5; 8 nucleotides agree with TRBD2. Near its end, the DNA agrees better with TRBJ2-7, so the J call may be wrong. Germline assignment: CDR1 SGHTA and CDR2 FQGNSA. This CDR3 is built from 15 residues.

CDR3 DNA sequence: TGCGCCAGCAGCTTGATCCATGGAGGACCGAACACCGGGGAGCTGTTTTTT. This gives the protein CASSLIHGGPNTGELFF. The rearrangement uses TRBV5-1 and TRBJ2-2, with D possibly TRBD2 on 5 matching bases. The CDR3 is 17 residues long. Germline assignment: CDR1 SGHRS and CDR2 YFSETQ. V lost 1 base and J lost 0, with 13 bases in between.

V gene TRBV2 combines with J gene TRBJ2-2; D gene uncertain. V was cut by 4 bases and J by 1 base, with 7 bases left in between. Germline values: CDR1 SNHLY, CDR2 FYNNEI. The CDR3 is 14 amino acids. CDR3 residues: CASSGARNTGELFF. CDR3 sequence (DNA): TGTGCCAGCAGTGGGGCCAGGAACACCGGGGAGCTGTTTTTT. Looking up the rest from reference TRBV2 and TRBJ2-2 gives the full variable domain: EPEVTQTPSHQVTQMGQEVILRCVPISNHLYFYWYRQILGQKVEFLVSFYNNEISEKSEIFDDQFSVERPDGSNFTLKIRSTKLEDSAMYFCASSGARNTGELFFGEGSRLTVL.

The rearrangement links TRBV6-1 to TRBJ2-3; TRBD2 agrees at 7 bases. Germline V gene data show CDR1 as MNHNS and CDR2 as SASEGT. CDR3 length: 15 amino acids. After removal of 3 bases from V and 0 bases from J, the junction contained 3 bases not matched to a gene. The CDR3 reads CASSEGGFSTDTQYF. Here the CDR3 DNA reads TGTGCCAGCAGTGAGGGAGGGTTTAGCACAGATACGCAGTATTTT.

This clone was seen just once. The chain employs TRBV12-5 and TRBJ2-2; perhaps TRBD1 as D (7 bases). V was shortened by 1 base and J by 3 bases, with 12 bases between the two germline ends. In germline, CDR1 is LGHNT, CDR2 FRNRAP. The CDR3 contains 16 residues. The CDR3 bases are TGTGCTAGTGGTTTGGCCAGGGGGGTTGACACCGGGGAGCTGTTTTTT. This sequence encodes CASGLARGVDTGELFF. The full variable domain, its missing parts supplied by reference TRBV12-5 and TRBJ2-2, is DARVTQTPRHKVTEMGQEVTMRCQPILGHNTVFWYRQTMMQGLELLAYFRNRAPLDDSGMPKDRFSAEMPDATLATLKIQPSEPRDSAVYFCASGLARGVDTGELFFGEGSRLTVL.